The following is a T cell receptor (beta chain) sequence with its context. Its antigen is not identified. In TCRdb, the RT-PCR reads were re-called with MiXCR into one record per CDR3 protein. This repertoire shows fewer than 750,000 distinct CDR3 sequences, 11% to 15% found once; its top ten account for around 10%. This record belongs to a study of response to subunit inactivated influenza vaccine. General study results and limits: A suggestion made by the authors is that each seasonal influenza vaccination recruits few new T cells.

Trimming took 5 bases from V and 2 from J; bases not matched to a gene: 4. The germline V gene has CDR1 DFQATT and CDR2 SNEGSKA (reference sequence). The CDR3 totals 14 residues. The chain has TRBV20-1 and TRBJ2-7, with 12 bases fitting TRBD2. The source was PBMCs from blood, collected 11 to 12 days after vaccination. The receptor was isolated from a man aged 45-65 years who received an inactivated influenza vaccine. CDR3 in amino acids: CSAPRLAGAYEQYF. In DNA, the CDR3 is TGCAGTGCTCCTCGACTAGCGGGAGCCTACGAGCAGTACTTC.